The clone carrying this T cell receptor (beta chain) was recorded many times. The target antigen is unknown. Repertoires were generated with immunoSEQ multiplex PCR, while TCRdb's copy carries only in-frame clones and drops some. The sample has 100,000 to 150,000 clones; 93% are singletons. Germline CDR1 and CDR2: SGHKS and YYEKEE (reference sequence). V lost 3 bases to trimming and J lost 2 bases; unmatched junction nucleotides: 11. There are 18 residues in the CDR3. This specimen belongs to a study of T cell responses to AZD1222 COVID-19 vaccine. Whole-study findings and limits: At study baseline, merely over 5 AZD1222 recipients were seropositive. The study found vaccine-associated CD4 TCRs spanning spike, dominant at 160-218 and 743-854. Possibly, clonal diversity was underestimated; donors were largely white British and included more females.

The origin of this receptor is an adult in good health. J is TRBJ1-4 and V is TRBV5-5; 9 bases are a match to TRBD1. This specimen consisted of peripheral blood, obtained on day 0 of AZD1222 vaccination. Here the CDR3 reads CASSWDRDSRGTNEKLFF. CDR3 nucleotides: TGTGCCAGCAGCTGGGACAGGGATTCAAGGGGGACTAATGAAAAACTGTTTTTT.